The 2 T cell receptor beta chains in this list originate from one sample, sequenced in a study of cytomegalovirus exposure and HLA in healthy donors. Profiled with immunoSEQ multiplex PCR; TCRdb holds only in-frame clones, not every one. The top ten clones hold almost 1.5% of a sample with about 140,000 clones, 70% to 90% of them seen once. Sequenced sample: PBMCs. The receptors were gathered from a woman in her twenties or thirties in good health and CMV-seronegative.

This chain links TRBV6-4 with TRBJ1-4; D gene uncertain. V gave up 5 bases and J gave up 8 bases, with 12 bases separating them. The CDR3 is 13 amino acids. Germline CDR1 reads MRHNA; CDR2 reads SNTAGT. Written as DNA, the CDR3 is TGTGCCAGCAGTCGGGTTACGGGGGAAAAACTGTTTTTT. Translation gives CASSRVTGEKLFF.

V is TRBV9 and J is TRBJ2-1, with 15 positions matching TRBD2. CDR1 SGDLS and CDR2 YYNGEE come from the germline V gene. After removal of 3 bases from V and 4 bases from J, the junction contained 11 bases not matched to a gene. The CDR3 consists of 19 residues. Written as DNA, the CDR3 is TGTGCCAGCAGCGCAGTCCCCAGGACTAGCGGGGGGGCATACAATGAGCAGTTCTTC. The encoded protein is CASSAVPRTSGGAYNEQFF.